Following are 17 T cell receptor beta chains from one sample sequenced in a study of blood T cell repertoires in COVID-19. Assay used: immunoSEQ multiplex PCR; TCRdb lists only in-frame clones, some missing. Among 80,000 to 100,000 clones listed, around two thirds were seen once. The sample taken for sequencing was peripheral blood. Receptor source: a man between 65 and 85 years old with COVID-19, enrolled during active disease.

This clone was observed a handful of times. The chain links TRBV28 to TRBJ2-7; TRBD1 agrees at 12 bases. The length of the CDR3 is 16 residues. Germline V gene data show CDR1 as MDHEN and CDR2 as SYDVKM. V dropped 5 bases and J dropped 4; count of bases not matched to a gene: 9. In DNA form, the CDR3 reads TGTGCCAGCAGTGACCGGCCGGGACAGGGGGCTTACGAGCAGTACTTC. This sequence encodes CASSDRPGQGAYEQYF.

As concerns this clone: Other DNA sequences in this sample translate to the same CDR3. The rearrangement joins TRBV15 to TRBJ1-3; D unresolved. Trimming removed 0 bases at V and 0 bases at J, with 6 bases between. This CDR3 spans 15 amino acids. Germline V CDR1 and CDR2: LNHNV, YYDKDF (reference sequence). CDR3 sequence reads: CATSRDRGSGNTIYF. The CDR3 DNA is TGTGCCACCAGCAGAGATCGGGGCTCTGGAAACACCATATATTTT. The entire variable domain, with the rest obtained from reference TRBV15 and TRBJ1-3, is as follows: DAMVIQNPRYQVTQFGKPVTLSCSQTLNHNVMYWYQQKSSQAPKLLFHYYDKDFNNEADTPDNFQSRRPNTSFCFLDIRSPGLGDTAMYLCATSRDRGSGNTIYFGEGSWLTVV.

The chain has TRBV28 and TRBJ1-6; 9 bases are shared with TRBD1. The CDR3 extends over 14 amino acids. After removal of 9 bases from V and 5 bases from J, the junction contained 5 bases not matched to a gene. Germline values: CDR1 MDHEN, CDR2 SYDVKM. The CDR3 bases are TGTGCCAGTCGGACAGGGGAAGATAATTCACCCCTCCACTTT. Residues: CASRTGEDNSPLHF. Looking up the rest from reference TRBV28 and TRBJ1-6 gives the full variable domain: DVKVTQSSRYLVKRTGEKVFLECVQDMDHENMFWYRQDPGLGLRLIYFSYDVKMKEKGDIPEGYSVSREKKERFSLILESASTNQTSMYLCASRTGEDNSPLHFGNGTRLTVT.

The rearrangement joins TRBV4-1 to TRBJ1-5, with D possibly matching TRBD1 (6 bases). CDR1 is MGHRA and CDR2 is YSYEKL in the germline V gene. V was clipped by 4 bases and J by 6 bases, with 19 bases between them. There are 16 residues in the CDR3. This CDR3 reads CASSLEGSGVVQPQHF. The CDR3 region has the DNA TGCGCCAGCAGCCTAGAGGGGTCAGGGGTCGTTCAGCCCCAGCATTTT.

The CDR3 sequence: CASSSIDRGTEAFF. The CDR3 DNA reads TGTGCCAGCAGCTCGATTGACAGGGGCACTGAAGCTTTCTTT. The chain uses TRBV5-4 and TRBJ1-1; TRBD1 matches 8 bases. This CDR3 contains 14 residues. CDR1 is SGHNT, CDR2 YYREEE, per germline (reference sequence). Unmatched junction bases numbered 5, after V lost 3 bases and J lost 4 bases.

CDR3 protein: CATSGAINQPQHF. CDR3 DNA sequence: TGTGCCACCAGCGGGGCGATCAATCAGCCCCAGCATTTT. The chain employs TRBV15 and TRBJ1-5, with D possibly matching TRBD1 (5 bases). The CDR3 contains 13 residues. V was clipped by 5 bases and J by 3 bases, with 8 bases between them. The germline V gene has CDR1 LNHNV and CDR2 YYDKDF (reference sequence).

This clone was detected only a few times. This CDR3 reads CASGGRMTGELFF. DNA for the CDR3: TGTGCCAGCGGAGGTCGGATGACCGGGGAGCTGTTTTTT. The chain recombines TRBV6-5 with TRBJ2-2; possible D gene TRBD2, 5 bases. Trimming shortened V by 8 bases and J by 5 bases, and 12 bases separated the two germline ends. The CDR3 contains 13 residues. Germline-derived CDR1 and CDR2 are MNHEY and SVGAGI.

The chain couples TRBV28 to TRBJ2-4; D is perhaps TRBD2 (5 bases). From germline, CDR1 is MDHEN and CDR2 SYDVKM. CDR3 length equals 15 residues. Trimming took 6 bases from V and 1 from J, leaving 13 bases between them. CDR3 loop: CASRGVGKAKNIQYF. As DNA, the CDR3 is TGTGCCAGCAGGGGAGTCGGTAAGGCCAAAAACATTCAGTACTTC.

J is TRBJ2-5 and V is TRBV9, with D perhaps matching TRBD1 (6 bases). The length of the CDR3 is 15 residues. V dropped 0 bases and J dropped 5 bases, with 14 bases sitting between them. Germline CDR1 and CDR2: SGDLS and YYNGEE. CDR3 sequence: CASSVAVGGMETQYF. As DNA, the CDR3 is TGTGCCAGCAGCGTAGCGGTAGGGGGAATGGAGACCCAGTACTTC.

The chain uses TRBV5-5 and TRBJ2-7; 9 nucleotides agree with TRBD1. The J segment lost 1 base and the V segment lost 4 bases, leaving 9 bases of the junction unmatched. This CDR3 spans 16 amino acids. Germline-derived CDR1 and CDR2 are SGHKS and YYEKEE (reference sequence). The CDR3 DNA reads TGTGCCAGCAGCGGGGGACAGGGTATACCATCCTACGAGCAGTACTTC. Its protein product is CASSGGQGIPSYEQYF.

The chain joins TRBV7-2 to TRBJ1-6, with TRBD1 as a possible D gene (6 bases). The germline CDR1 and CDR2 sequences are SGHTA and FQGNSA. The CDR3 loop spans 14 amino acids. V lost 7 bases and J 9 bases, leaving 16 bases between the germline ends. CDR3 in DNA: TGTGCCAGCACCCAGGGGCTCGGCGCTTCACCCCTCCACTTT. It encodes CASTQGLGASPLHF.

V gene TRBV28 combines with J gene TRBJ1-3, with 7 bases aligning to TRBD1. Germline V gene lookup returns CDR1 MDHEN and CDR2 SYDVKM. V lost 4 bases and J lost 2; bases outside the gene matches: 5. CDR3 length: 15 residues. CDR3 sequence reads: CASSSHRGTGNTIYF. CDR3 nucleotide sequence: TGTGCCAGCAGTTCCCACAGGGGAACTGGAAACACCATATATTTT.

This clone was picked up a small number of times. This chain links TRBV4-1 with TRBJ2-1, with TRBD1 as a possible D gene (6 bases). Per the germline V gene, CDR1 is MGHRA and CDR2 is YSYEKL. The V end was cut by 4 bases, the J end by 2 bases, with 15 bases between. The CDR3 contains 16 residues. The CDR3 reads CASSPMRTAAYNEQFF. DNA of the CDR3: TGCGCCAGCAGCCCAATGAGGACAGCTGCCTACAATGAGCAGTTCTTC.

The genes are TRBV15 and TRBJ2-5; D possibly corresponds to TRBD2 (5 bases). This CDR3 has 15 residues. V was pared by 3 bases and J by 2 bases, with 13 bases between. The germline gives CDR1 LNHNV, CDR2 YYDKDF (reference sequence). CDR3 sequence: CATSSLRAEQETQYF. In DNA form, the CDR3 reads TGTGCCACCAGCAGCCTGAGGGCAGAACAAGAGACCCAGTACTTC.

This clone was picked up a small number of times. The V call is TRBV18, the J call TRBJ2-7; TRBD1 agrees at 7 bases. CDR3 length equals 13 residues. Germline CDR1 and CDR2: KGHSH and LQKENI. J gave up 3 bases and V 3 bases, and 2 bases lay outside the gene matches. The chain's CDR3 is CASSPRDSYEQYF. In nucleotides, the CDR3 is TGTGCCAGCTCACCCCGGGACAGCTACGAGCAGTACTTC.

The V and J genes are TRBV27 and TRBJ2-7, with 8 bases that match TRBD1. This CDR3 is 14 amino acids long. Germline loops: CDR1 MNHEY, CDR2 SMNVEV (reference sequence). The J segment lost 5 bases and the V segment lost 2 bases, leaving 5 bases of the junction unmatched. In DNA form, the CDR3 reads TGTGCCAGCAGTTTAGACAGGGGATTCAACGAGCAGTACTTC. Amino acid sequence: CASSLDRGFNEQYF.

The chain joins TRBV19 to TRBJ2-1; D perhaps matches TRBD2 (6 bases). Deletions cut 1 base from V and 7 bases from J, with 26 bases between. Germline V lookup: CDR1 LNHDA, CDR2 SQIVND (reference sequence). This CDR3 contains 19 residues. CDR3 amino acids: CASSIVPGIKGSGRNEQFF. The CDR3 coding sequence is TGTGCCAGTAGTATAGTTCCCGGGATTAAAGGGAGTGGGAGGAATGAGCAGTTCTTC.